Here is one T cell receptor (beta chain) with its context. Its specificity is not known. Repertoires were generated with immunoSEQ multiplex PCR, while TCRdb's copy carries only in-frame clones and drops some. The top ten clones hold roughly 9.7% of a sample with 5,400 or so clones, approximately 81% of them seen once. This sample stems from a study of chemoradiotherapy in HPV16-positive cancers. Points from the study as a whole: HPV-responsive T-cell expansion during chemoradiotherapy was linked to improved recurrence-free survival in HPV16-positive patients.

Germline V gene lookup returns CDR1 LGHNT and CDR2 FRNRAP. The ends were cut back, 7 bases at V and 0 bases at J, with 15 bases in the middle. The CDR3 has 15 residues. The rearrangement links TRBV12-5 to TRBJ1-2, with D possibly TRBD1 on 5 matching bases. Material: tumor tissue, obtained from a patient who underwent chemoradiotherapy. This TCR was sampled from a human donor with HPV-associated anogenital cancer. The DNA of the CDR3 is TGTGCTAGTGCTCCACCGGGGCAGCCTAACTATGGCTACACCTTC. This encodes CASAPPGQPNYGYTF.